Reported below is one T cell receptor (beta chain). What it binds is unknown. The data stem from a study of T cell responses to AZD1222 COVID-19 vaccine. The CDR3 consists of 12 residues. Trimming took 6 bases from V and 2 from J, leaving 5 bases between them. In germline, CDR1 is MNHEY, CDR2 SVGAGI. Clones were sequenced by immunoSEQ multiplex PCR, and TCRdb holds only the in-frame ones, with some missing. The table records about 130,000 clones, roughly 93% of them present only once. Study outcomes and limitations: With dominance at 160-218 and 743-854, vaccine-associated CD4 TCRs spanned spike. Seropositivity was recorded at baseline in only 6 or 7 AZD1222 recipients. Reports say nearly half of spike-specific TCRs go after unmutated variant regions.

Sequencing used peripheral blood, obtained on day 0 of AZD1222 vaccination. The chain links TRBV6-5 to TRBJ1-5; no clear D gene. The TCR comes from an adult in good health. The CDR3 DNA reads as TGTGCCAGCAGGGAGGGCAATCAGCCCCAGCATTTT. Its protein is CASREGNQPQHF.